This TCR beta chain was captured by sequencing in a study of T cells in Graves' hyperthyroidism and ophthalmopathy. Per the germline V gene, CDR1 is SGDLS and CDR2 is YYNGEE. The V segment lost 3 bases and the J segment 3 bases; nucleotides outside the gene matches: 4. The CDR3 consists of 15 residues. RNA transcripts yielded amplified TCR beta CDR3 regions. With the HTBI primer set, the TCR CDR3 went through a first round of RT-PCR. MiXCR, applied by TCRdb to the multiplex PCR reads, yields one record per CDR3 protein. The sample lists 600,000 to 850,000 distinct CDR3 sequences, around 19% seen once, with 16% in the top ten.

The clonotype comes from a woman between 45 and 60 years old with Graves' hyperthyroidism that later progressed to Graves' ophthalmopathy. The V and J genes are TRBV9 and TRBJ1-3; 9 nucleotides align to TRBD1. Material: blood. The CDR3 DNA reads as TGTGCCAGCAGCGGGGCGGGACAGGGTGGAAACACCATATATTTT. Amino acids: CASSGAGQGGNTIYF.